The 22 T cell receptor beta chains below all came from one sample that was sequenced in a study of cytomegalovirus exposure and HLA in healthy donors. The PCR employed 60 Vbeta primers together with 13 Jbeta primers. The table came from immunoSEQ multiplex PCR; TCRdb's copy has only in-frame clones and leaves some out. The sample holds 150,000 to 200,000 clones; 70% to 80% are singletons and the top ten take around 1.5%. The sequenced sample was PBMCs. The source of these receptors is a man aged 40-55 years in good health and CMV-seronegative.

The V gene is TRBV6-1, the J gene TRBJ2-7, with 7 nucleotides matching TRBD1. Unmatched junction bases numbered 5, after V lost 5 bases and J lost 1 base. The CDR3 sequence is 14 residues long. The germline CDR1 and CDR2 sequences are MNHNS and SASEGT. The CDR3 spells CASSKGTASYEQYV. CDR3 bases: TGTGCCAGCAGTAAGGGGACAGCATCCTACGAGCAGTACGTC.

V and J are TRBV7-6 and TRBJ1-5, with 9 positions matching TRBD1. CDR3 length equals 15 residues. V shed 3 bases, J shed 4 bases, and the junction held 4 bases outside the gene matches. CDR1 SGHVS and CDR2 FNYEAQ come from the germline V gene. This CDR3 reads CASSFGTGKNQPQHF. The CDR3 DNA sequence: TGTGCCAGCAGCTTTGGGACAGGGAAAAATCAGCCCCAGCATTTT.

This clone was counted once. The CDR3 protein is CASSVTGEMVFRQFF. For the CDR3, the DNA is TGTGCCAGCAGCGTGACAGGGGAGATGGTGTTTAGGCAGTTCTTC. The chain has TRBV5-6 and TRBJ2-1; 8 bases are shared with TRBD1. This CDR3 contains 15 residues. V shed 4 bases and J 12 bases; nucleotides not matched to a gene: 15. CDR1 SGHDT and CDR2 YYEEEE come from the germline V gene.

The J gene is TRBJ1-5, the V gene TRBV27, with 10 bases aligning to TRBD1. This CDR3 region has 15 residues. V shed 5 bases, J shed 1 base, and the junction held 2 bases outside the gene matches. Germline V gene data show CDR1 as MNHEY and CDR2 as SMNVEV (reference sequence). DNA for the CDR3: TGTGCCAGCAGTCGACAGGGGGCGAGCAATCAGCCCCAGCATTTT. As protein: CASSRQGASNQPQHF.

This chain joins TRBV4-1 and TRBJ1-1, with 8 nucleotides matching TRBD1. The CDR3 runs 17 residues. Germline CDR1 is MGHRA and CDR2 is YSYEKL. Trimming cost V 3 bases and J 2 bases; bases outside gene matches: 11. CDR3 sequence (DNA): TGCGCCAGCAGCCACCCCTCCAGGGGGCCGGGAAACACTGAAGCTTTCTTT. Its protein product is CASSHPSRGPGNTEAFF.

On this clone: Other nucleotide sequences in the sample specify the same CDR3. The V gene is TRBV7-2, the J gene TRBJ1-2; no clear D. This CDR3 comprises 14 residues. The germline V gene has CDR1 SGHTA and CDR2 FQGNSA. Trimming took off 0 bases at V and 2 bases at J, with 7 bases between the two ends. For the CDR3, the DNA is TGTGCCAGCAGCTTAGCTGGCGGAAACTATGGCTACACCTTC. Translating it yields CASSLAGGNYGYTF.

The chain links TRBV18 to TRBJ1-3; D may be TRBD1 (5 bases). The CDR3 contains 17 residues. The V and J ends lost 5 bases and 2 bases respectively, with 19 bases between them. Germline values: CDR1 KGHSH, CDR2 LQKENI. This CDR3 is CASSSYGQAATGNTIYF. In DNA, the CDR3 is TGTGCCAGCTCATCCTACGGACAAGCCGCTACTGGAAACACCATATATTTT.

The genes are TRBV5-4 and TRBJ1-2; 7 nucleotides line up with TRBD1. V shed 4 bases, J shed 4 bases, and the junction held 4 bases outside the gene matches. This CDR3 spans 13 amino acids. CDR1 is SGHNT and CDR2 is YYREEE in the germline V gene (reference sequence). In DNA, the CDR3 is TGTGCCAGCAGCCAGGACAGGCTCTATGGCTACACCTTC. As protein: CASSQDRLYGYTF.

As to this clone: One end of the junction varies from germline; a read error may be responsible. The chain uses TRBV27 and TRBJ1-1, with 10 bases matching TRBD1. This CDR3 is 17 amino acids long. From germline, CDR1 is MNHEY and CDR2 SMNVEV (reference sequence). The CDR3 DNA sequence: TGTGCCAGCAGTTTACGACGGGACAGGGGAAGTTCTACTGGAGCTTTCTTT. Translated: CASSLRRDRGSSTGAFF.

The chain recombines TRBV7-3 with TRBJ2-3; 7 bases map to TRBD2. The V segment lost 5 bases and the J segment 0 bases; nucleotides outside the gene matches: 8. Germline V gives CDR1 SGHTA, CDR2 FQGTGA. This CDR3 is built from 16 residues. The CDR3 loop reads CASSELAYTSTDTQYF. The CDR3 nucleotides are TGTGCCAGCAGCGAACTAGCGTATACTAGCACAGATACGCAGTATTTT.

A few counts support this clone. V usage is TRBV5-1 and J usage is TRBJ1-2; 9 bases line up with TRBD1. Germline-derived CDR1 and CDR2 are SGHRS and YFSETQ. CDR3 length equals 18 residues. Trimming at V came to 2 bases and at J to 3 bases, leaving 14 bases not matched to a gene. As DNA, the CDR3 is TGCGCCAGCAGCTTAACAAACAGGGGGCGCGTTCTGGACTATGGCTACACCTTC. This translates into CASSLTNRGRVLDYGYTF.

The chain recombines TRBV2 with TRBJ1-6, with 7 bases fitting TRBD1. From germline, CDR1 is SNHLY and CDR2 FYNNEI. V lost 1 base and J lost 10; bases outside the gene matches: 4. CDR3 length equals 14 residues. CDR3 amino acids: CASSEVQGLSPLHF. The CDR3 nucleotides are TGTGCCAGCAGTGAAGTACAGGGGCTCTCACCCCTCCACTTT.

This rearrangement joins TRBV28 to TRBJ2-7, with D perhaps TRBD2 (6 bases). There are 14 residues in the CDR3. CDR1 is MDHEN, CDR2 SYDVKM, per germline. The V gene lost 7 bases and the J gene lost 5 bases, with 18 bases spanning the gap. The CDR3 nucleotides are TGTGCCAGCATCTGGGGAGGCAGGGCGGACGAGCAGTACTTC. Its translation: CASIWGGRADEQYF.

This sequence joins TRBV7-2 and TRBJ1-1; D might be TRBD1 (5 bases). V was pared by 0 bases and J by 8 bases, with 10 bases between. There are 13 residues in the CDR3. Germline lookup yields CDR1 SGHTA and CDR2 FQGNSA. CDR3 loop: CASSLAFQGEAFF. The CDR3, as DNA: TGTGCCAGCAGCTTAGCCTTTCAGGGAGAAGCTTTCTTT.

This sequence joins TRBV15 and TRBJ1-3; 7 positions match TRBD1. Germline CDR1 is LNHNV and CDR2 is YYDKDF (reference sequence). The ends lost 2 bases at V and 0 bases at J; junction bases unmatched: 4. The CDR3 runs 16 residues. For the CDR3, the DNA is TGTGCCACCAGCAGAAGAGGGGACAGCTCTGGAAACACCATATATTTT. This sequence encodes CATSRRGDSSGNTIYF.

The V gene is TRBV18, the J gene TRBJ2-1, with 13 bases lining up with TRBD2. Germline values: CDR1 KGHSH, CDR2 LQKENI. This CDR3 is built from 17 residues. V was pared by 5 bases and J by 0 bases, with 4 bases of the junction left unmatched. The CDR3 region is CASSARTSGSSYNEQFF. CDR3 bases: TGTGCCAGCTCAGCGCGGACTAGCGGGAGCTCCTACAATGAGCAGTTCTTC.

As concerns this clone: The germline gene is not matched at one end of the junction; a read error may be the cause. This chain links TRBV7-8 with TRBJ2-6; 9 bases are shared with TRBD2. Germline V CDR1 and CDR2: SGHVS, FQNEAQ. This CDR3 is 18 amino acids long. The CDR3 nucleotides are TGTGCCAGCAGCTTAGGCAGAAGCGGGAGGCCTGGGGCCAACGGCCTGACTTTC. It yields the protein CASSLGRSGRPGANGLTF.

The table lists this clone with a few counts. V is TRBV5-6 and J is TRBJ2-3; TRBD2 matches at 12 bases. Germline CDR1 is SGHDT and CDR2 is YYEEEE. The CDR3 is made up of 16 amino acids. Trimming removed 4 bases from V and 4 bases from J; junction bases left unmatched: 7. CDR3 amino acids: CASSPGTSGLPDTQYF. The CDR3, as DNA: TGTGCCAGCAGCCCCGGGACTAGCGGGCTTCCAGATACGCAGTATTTT.

There are a few counts of this clone. The chain's CDR3 is CAADIFSTERGYTF. CDR3 DNA: TGTGCCGCCGACATCTTCTCCACAGAAAGGGGCTACACCTTC. The chain uses TRBV30 and TRBJ1-2; D gene uncertain. Germline V gene lookup returns CDR1 GTSNPN and CDR2 SVGIG (reference sequence). This CDR3 is built from 14 residues. Between the trimmed V and J ends, which lost 8 bases and 8 bases, there was a span of 24 bases.

About this clone itself: Compared with germline, one end of the junction differs, possibly owing to a read error. This chain connects TRBV7-8 to TRBJ2-4, with a weak D call TRBD2 (5 bases). Germline CDR1 reads SGHVS; CDR2 reads FQNEAQ. The CDR3 is made up of 17 amino acids. The CDR3, as DNA: TGTGCCAGCAGCCCACGCGTGGGAGCGGCGACCAAAAACAGTCAGTACTTC. It yields the protein CASSPRVGAATKNSQYF.

This chain links TRBV18 with TRBJ2-7; possible D gene TRBD1, 6 bases. With 2 bases removed from V and 3 bases from J, the gap between germline ends came to 8 bases. The CDR3 is 13 residues long. Per germline, CDR1 KGHSH and CDR2 LQKENI. The CDR3 protein is CASSPGQNYEQYF. In nucleotides, the CDR3 is TGTGCCAGCTCACCAGGACAGAACTACGAGCAGTACTTC.

The V gene is TRBV6-5, the J gene TRBJ1-2, with TRBD1 matching 12 bases. There are 13 residues in the CDR3. V dropped 10 bases and J dropped 9; count of bases not matched to a gene: 9. Germline V gene sequence: CDR1 MNHEY, CDR2 SVGAGI. CDR3 protein: CATGDRGRGSYTF. CDR3 coding DNA: TGTGCCACCGGGGACAGGGGGCGCGGGAGCTACACCTTC.